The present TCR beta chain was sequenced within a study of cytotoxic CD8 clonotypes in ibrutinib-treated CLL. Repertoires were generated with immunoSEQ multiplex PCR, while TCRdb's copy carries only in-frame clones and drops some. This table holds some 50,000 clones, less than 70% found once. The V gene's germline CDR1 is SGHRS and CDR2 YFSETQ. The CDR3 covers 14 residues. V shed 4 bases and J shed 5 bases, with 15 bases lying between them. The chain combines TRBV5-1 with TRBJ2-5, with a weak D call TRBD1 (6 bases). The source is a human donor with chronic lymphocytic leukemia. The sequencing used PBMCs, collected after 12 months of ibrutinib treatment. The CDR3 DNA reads TGCGCCAGCAGCCCCTTGGGGACATCGGAGACCCAGTACTTC. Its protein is CASSPLGTSETQYF.